This entry lists 31 T cell receptor beta chains sequenced from one sample in a study of T-cell memory formation after mild COVID-19. TCRdb analysed the 5' RACE reads with MiXCR anew, one entry per CDR3 protein. The sample shows 530,000 or so distinct CDR3 sequences, roughly 17% of them seen only once. The sequencing input was PBMCs or a T cell subset sorted from them (not recorded which). The receptors come from an adult woman who had mild COVID-19 (a few samples of this study predate the infection). Cell type and time point are not known.

The V and J genes are TRBV7-9 and TRBJ2-7; no definite D call. V lost 5 bases and J lost 5, with 16 bases in between. The CDR3 contains 14 residues. Germline-derived CDR1 and CDR2 are SEHNR and FQNEAQ (reference sequence). The CDR3 DNA reads as TGTGCCAGCAGCCCGCCGGGTGAAACCCACGAGCAGTACTTC. This gives the protein CASSPPGETHEQYF.

This clonotype was recorded a few times. The V and J genes are TRBV6-2 or TRBV6-3 and TRBJ2-7; 7 bases are shared with TRBD2. Germline assignment: CDR1 MNHEY and CDR2 SVGEGT. The CDR3 loop spans 13 amino acids. Trimming took 6 bases from V and 5 from J; bases not matched to a gene: 7. Here the CDR3 reads CASRRTSRNEQYF. CDR3 DNA sequence: TGTGCCAGCAGAAGGACTAGTCGAAACGAGCAGTACTTC.

The rearrangement joins TRBV24-1 to TRBJ2-2, with 7 bases identical to TRBD2. Looked up from germline, CDR1 is KGHDR and CDR2 is SFDVKD. Trimming at V came to 6 bases and at J to 6 bases, leaving 12 bases not matched to a gene. The CDR3 is 16 amino acids. CDR3 protein: CATSSESSREAGELFF. The CDR3 coding sequence is TGTGCCACCAGTTCTGAGTCGAGCCGGGAGGCCGGGGAGCTGTTTTTT.

This clonotype appeared many times. The chain employs TRBV5-1 and TRBJ2-1; 8 bases agree with TRBD2. The CDR3 is made up of 16 amino acids. Germline V CDR1 and CDR2: SGHRS, YFSETQ. Trimming removed 0 bases from V and 4 bases from J; junction bases left unmatched: 6. This CDR3 is CASSLAGTRFYNEQFF. CDR3 DNA sequence: TGCGCCAGCAGCTTGGCTGGGACTAGATTTTACAATGAGCAGTTCTTC.

V and J are TRBV5-4 and TRBJ2-3; D unclear. V gave up 4 bases and J gave up 1 base, with 10 bases separating them. Germline-derived CDR1 and CDR2 are SGHNT and YYREEE (reference sequence). This CDR3 region has 14 residues. In DNA form, the CDR3 reads TGTGCCAGCAGCCGCGGCAGGCGCACAGATACGCAGTATTTT. Translation: CASSRGRRTDTQYF.

This chain uses TRBV7-3 with TRBJ2-1; tentatively, D is TRBD1 (10 bases). V was pared by 5 bases and J by 4 bases, with 27 bases between. Germline V CDR1 and CDR2: SGHTA, FQGTGA. The CDR3 length is 19 residues. Here the CDR3 reads CASSPRTGGPSGVYNEQFF. CDR3 coding DNA: TGTGCCAGCAGCCCCCGGACAGGGGGTCCTAGCGGGGTTTACAATGAGCAGTTCTTC.

This clonotype appeared a few times. The J gene is TRBJ2-5, the V gene TRBV7-3; 8 nucleotides match TRBD2. The germline CDR1 and CDR2 sequences are SGHTA and FQGTGA. The junction had 5 bases not matched to a gene; V was cut back by 0 bases and J by 5 bases. There are 15 residues in the CDR3. The CDR3 nucleotides read TGTGCCAGCAGCTTAACTAGCGGGATGGGGGAGACCCAGTACTTC. It specifies CASSLTSGMGETQYF.

The chain combines TRBV7-8 with TRBJ1-5, with 7 positions matching TRBD1. The CDR3 is 14 amino acids. CDR1 SGHVS and CDR2 FQNEAQ come from the germline V gene. The V and J ends lost 10 bases and 7 bases, in that order; junction bases with no gene match: 13. The CDR3 sequence: CATETEGAGQPQHF. DNA of the CDR3: TGTGCCACCGAAACAGAGGGGGCTGGACAGCCCCAGCATTTT.

The chain has TRBV6-5 and TRBJ2-2; 7 bases map to TRBD1. Trimming at V came to 0 bases and at J to 5 bases, leaving 12 bases not matched to a gene. CDR1 and CDR2 from the germline V gene are MNHEY and SVGAGI. The CDR3 has 18 residues. CDR3 nucleotides: TGTGCCAGCAGTTACTCGTTCTTGCAGGGGGTAAAAACCGGGGAGCTGTTTTTT. It is translated as CASSYSFLQGVKTGELFF.

This clonotype was observed a few times. The rearrangement joins TRBV20-1 to TRBJ1-2; D uncertain. The CDR3 has 14 residues. The V and J ends lost 6 bases and 3 bases respectively, with 17 bases between them. CDR1 and CDR2 (germline): DFQATT, SNEGSKA (reference sequence). In nucleotides, the CDR3 is TGCAGTGCCGTTTCATGGGGAACGGACTATGGCTACACCTTC. This translates into CSAVSWGTDYGYTF.

In regard to this clonotype: The junction and the germline gene differ at one end; a read error may be behind it. The chain has TRBV30 and TRBJ1-1, with D perhaps TRBD1 (6 bases). This CDR3 is built from 13 residues. Germline V gene sequence: CDR1 GTSNPN, CDR2 SVGIG (reference sequence). The CDR3 is CAWRRGVKTEAFF. In DNA, the CDR3 is TGTGCCTGGCGAAGGGGGGTGAAGACTGAAGCTTTCTTT.

CDR3 sequence (DNA): TGCAGCGTTGGGAGACAGGCATTCACTGAAGCTTTCTTT. This encodes CSVGRQAFTEAFF. The chain combines TRBV29-1 with TRBJ1-1; weak D call: TRBD1 (6 bases). V lost 4 bases, J lost 4 bases, and 13 bases lay in between. Germline V gene sequence: CDR1 SQVTM, CDR2 ANQGSEA. The CDR3 has 13 residues.

This clonotype was detected a few times. The chain links TRBV7-8 to TRBJ2-5, with 12 bases fitting TRBD2. In germline, CDR1 is SGHVS, CDR2 FQNEAQ. CDR3 length equals 17 residues. Trimming cost V 2 bases and J 1 base; bases outside gene matches: 5. CDR3 protein: CASSLIPSGRVQETQYF. CDR3 bases: TGTGCCAGCAGCTTAATCCCTAGCGGGAGGGTCCAAGAGACCCAGTACTTC.

In DNA, the CDR3 is TGCAGCGTTGAACCGCCAGGGCAGTACGAGCAGTACTTC. Its protein is CSVEPPGQYEQYF. The gene calls are TRBV29-1 and TRBJ2-7, with a possible D match to TRBD1 (5 bases). Deletions cut 2 bases from V and 4 bases from J, with 12 bases between. There are 13 residues in the CDR3. Per germline, CDR1 SQVTM and CDR2 ANQGSEA.

This clonotype has more than one count but fewer than ten. The chain carries TRBV7-9 and TRBJ2-2; no firm D call. This CDR3 has 12 amino acids. Looked up from germline, CDR1 is SEHNR and CDR2 is FQNEAQ (reference sequence). The germline V and J ends were trimmed by 4 bases and 7 bases, with 7 bases remaining between them. CDR3: CASSSRHGELFF. CDR3 DNA: TGTGCCAGCAGCTCACGACACGGGGAGCTGTTTTTT.

This rearrangement joins TRBV5-1 to TRBJ2-7, with a possible D match to TRBD2 (6 bases). This CDR3 comprises 14 residues. Trimming pared 1 base from V and 0 bases from J, leaving 8 bases between. Germline CDR1 is SGHRS and CDR2 is YFSETQ. CDR3 in DNA: TGCGCCAGCAGCTTGCGGGGGATCTCCTACGAGCAGTACTTC. It yields the protein CASSLRGISYEQYF.

There are a few counts of this clonotype. The chain joins TRBV20-1 to TRBJ1-2; 7 bases match TRBD1. CDR3 length: 12 amino acids. V lost 6 bases to trimming and J lost 2 bases; unmatched junction nucleotides: 3. The germline V gene has CDR1 DFQATT and CDR2 SNEGSKA (reference sequence). This CDR3 is CSAQGENYGYTF. DNA for the CDR3: TGCAGTGCCCAGGGGGAAAACTATGGCTACACCTTC.

The chain uses TRBV20-1 and TRBJ2-1; D is perhaps TRBD2 (5 bases). V gave up 0 bases and J gave up 8 bases, with 5 bases separating them. This CDR3 has 11 amino acids. The germline gives CDR1 DFQATT, CDR2 SNEGSKA (reference sequence). CDR3: CSAREGDEQFF. The CDR3 nucleotides are TGCAGTGCTAGAGAGGGAGATGAGCAGTTCTTC.

This clonotype showed up just a few times. The gene calls are TRBV7-8 and TRBJ2-5; D is unresolved. The ends were cut back, 2 bases at V and 5 bases at J, with 12 bases in the middle. CDR1 is SGHVS, CDR2 FQNEAQ, per germline. The CDR3 runs 14 residues. This CDR3 reads CASSLNALGETQYF. CDR3 coding DNA: TGTGCCAGCAGCTTAAATGCTCTGGGGGAGACCCAGTACTTC.

This clonotype has more than one count but fewer than ten. The V call is TRBV7-2, the J call TRBJ2-7; D possibly uses TRBD1 or TRBD2 (5 bases each). Trimming pared 5 bases from V and 3 bases from J, leaving 11 bases between. This CDR3 has 13 residues. CDR1 and CDR2 (germline): SGHTA, FQGNSA. CDR3 loop: CASSTGRYYEQYF. The CDR3 region has the DNA TGTGCCAGCAGCACGGGACGGTACTACGAGCAGTACTTC.

This clonotype was seen a few times. V usage is TRBV5-6 and J usage is TRBJ1-6; no reliable D call. V lost 6 bases and J lost 10, with 8 bases in between. Germline V gene lookup returns CDR1 SGHDT and CDR2 YYEEEE. CDR3 length: 11 residues. CDR3 region: CASKKGSPLHF. CDR3 nucleotides: TGTGCCAGCAAAAAGGGCTCACCCCTCCACTTT.

This clonotype showed up just a few times. V and J are TRBV9 and TRBJ2-6, with D hard to call. V lost 2 bases, J lost 0 bases, and 12 bases lay in between. There are 17 residues in the CDR3. Germline V gene data show CDR1 as SGDLS and CDR2 as YYNGEE. CDR3 in amino acids: CASSVWPDPSGANVLTF. The CDR3 region has the DNA TGTGCCAGCAGCGTTTGGCCGGACCCCTCTGGGGCCAACGTCCTGACTTTC. The entire variable domain, with the rest obtained from reference TRBV9 and TRBJ2-6, is as follows: DSGVTQTPKHLITATGQRVTLRCSPRSGDLSVYWYQQSLDQGLQFLIQYYNGEERAKGNILERFSAQQFPDLHSELNLSSLELGDSALYFCASSVWPDPSGANVLTFGAGSRLTVL.

This clonotype was recorded a few times. The chain couples TRBV5-1 to TRBJ2-3; D might be TRBD1 (7 bases). There are 15 residues in the CDR3. Germline assignment: CDR1 SGHRS and CDR2 YFSETQ. Trimming left V 2 bases short and J 3 bases short, with 13 bases between. The CDR3 reads CASSFGGGVTDTQYF. The CDR3 DNA is TGCGCCAGCAGCTTCGGAGGGGGCGTAACAGATACGCAGTATTTT.

This clonotype was detected only a few times. V gene TRBV6-1 combines with J gene TRBJ2-7; 7 bases agree with TRBD2. Germline assignment: CDR1 MNHNS and CDR2 SASEGT. The CDR3 extends over 14 amino acids. V shed 2 bases, J shed 7 bases, and the junction held 8 bases outside the gene matches. The CDR3 DNA reads as TGTGCCAGCAGTGAAATACGGACTAGAAGTGAGCAGTACTTC. Translating it yields CASSEIRTRSEQYF.

The V and J genes are TRBV10-3 and TRBJ1-2; TRBD1 is a possible D gene (6 bases). Trimming pared 2 bases from V and 0 bases from J, leaving 10 bases between. This CDR3 comprises 15 residues. Per the germline V gene, CDR1 is ENHRY and CDR2 is SYGVKD. CDR3 sequence (DNA): TGTGCCATCAGTGAGGAGGCAGGGGCTAACTATGGCTACACCTTC. Its protein is CAISEEAGANYGYTF.

This sequence joins TRBV12-3 or TRBV12-4 and TRBJ1-2; 7 nucleotides align to TRBD1. The CDR3 has 15 residues. With V trimmed by 4 bases and J by 7 bases, 12 bases remained unmatched. The CDR3 spells CASSWAQQGLGGYTF. The CDR3 region has the DNA TGTGCCAGCAGTTGGGCCCAACAGGGGTTAGGTGGCTACACCTTC.

The sample holds a few counts of this clonotype. The V call is TRBV7-9, the J call TRBJ1-5; 7 positions match TRBD1. V was clipped by 5 bases and J by 3 bases; unmatched bases: 4. This CDR3 is 14 amino acids long. Germline assignment: CDR1 SEHNR and CDR2 FQNEAQ (reference sequence). The CDR3 is CASSRDSNNQPQHF. CDR3 sequence (DNA): TGTGCCAGCAGCCGGGACAGTAACAATCAGCCCCAGCATTTT.

V is TRBV7-9 and J is TRBJ2-1; D gene unclear. CDR3 length: 16 residues. The ends were cut back, 4 bases at V and 0 bases at J, with 13 bases in the middle. Germline CDR1 SEHNR, CDR2 FQNEAQ (reference sequence). CDR3 in DNA: TGTGCCAGCAGCTGGAAGAGAAGTCGCTCCTACAATGAGCAGTTCTTC. As protein: CASSWKRSRSYNEQFF.

In its sample, this clonotype was seen a few times. The chain has TRBV5-1 and TRBJ2-3; D gene ambiguous. Germline lookup yields CDR1 SGHRS and CDR2 YFSETQ. CDR3 length equals 14 residues. The V and J ends lost 0 bases and 1 base respectively, with 6 bases between them. The CDR3 region has the DNA TGCGCCAGCAGCTTGGTTCTACGCACAGATACGCAGTATTTT. Its protein product is CASSLVLRTDTQYF.

This clonotype was detected only a few times. This chain uses TRBV5-1 with TRBJ2-6; D remains ambiguous. The CDR3 is 15 residues long. Germline lookup yields CDR1 SGHRS and CDR2 YFSETQ. V was pared by 4 bases and J by 0 bases, with 8 bases between. CDR3 region: CASSTPTSGANVLTF. In DNA, the CDR3 is TGCGCCAGCAGCACTCCAACCTCTGGGGCCAACGTCCTGACTTTC.

This clonotype was seen only a few times. The V call is TRBV27, the J call TRBJ2-7; D unclear. The CDR3 covers 17 residues. In germline, CDR1 is MNHEY, CDR2 SMNVEV (reference sequence). Trimming pared 5 bases from V and 2 bases from J, leaving 22 bases between. CDR3 amino acids: CASSPRVPGPITYEQYF. CDR3 nucleotide sequence: TGTGCCAGCAGTCCCCGCGTACCGGGCCCAATAACCTACGAGCAGTACTTC.